These 20 T cell receptor beta chains were all obtained from the same sample, sequenced in a study of response to subunit inactivated influenza vaccine. TCRdb independently ran MiXCR on the RT-PCR reads; one entry per CDR3 protein. The sample lists about 650,000 distinct CDR3 sequences; roughly 15% were seen once. The source was PBMCs from blood, collected 14 to 15 days before vaccination. The receptors here all came from a man aged 50-59 years who received an inactivated influenza vaccine.

The V and J genes are TRBV12-3 or TRBV12-4 and TRBJ2-5, with 7 bases lining up with TRBD1. The CDR3 loop spans 14 amino acids. The V and J ends lost 6 bases and 0 bases, in that order; junction bases with no gene match: 4. This chain's CDR3 is CASRGDSYQETQYF. Here the CDR3 DNA reads TGTGCCAGCAGGGGGGACAGCTACCAAGAGACCCAGTACTTC.

This clonotype showed up just a few times. The chain couples TRBV4-3 to TRBJ1-2, with TRBD1 as a possible D gene (6 bases). There are 15 residues in the CDR3. V was clipped by 0 bases and J by 4 bases, with 12 bases between them. Germline CDR1 LGHNA, CDR2 YSLEER. The CDR3, as DNA: TGCGCCAGCAGCCAAGATTCAGGGGTTGGCTATGGCTACACCTTC. As protein: CASSQDSGVGYGYTF.

This clonotype was found many times. The genes are TRBV11-2 and TRBJ2-7, with D unclear. V dropped 5 bases and J dropped 3 bases, with 8 bases sitting between them. Germline values: CDR1 SGHAT, CDR2 FQNNGV. This CDR3 contains 12 residues. CDR3 sequence reads: CASSRTVYEQYF. In nucleotides, the CDR3 is TGTGCCAGCAGCCGGACGGTCTACGAGCAGTACTTC.

In its sample, this clonotype was seen a few times. This chain links TRBV5-5 with TRBJ1-2; 8 bases match TRBD1. The CDR3 has 14 amino acids. V trimming: 4 bases; J trimming: 3 bases; junction bases outside the gene matches: 5. Germline CDR1 and CDR2: SGHKS and YYEKEE (reference sequence). CDR3 sequence (DNA): TGTGCCAGCAGCCAGGGACAGGACGACTATGGCTACACCTTC. Translated, it gives CASSQGQDDYGYTF. The full variable domain, in which reference TRBV5-5 and TRBJ1-2 provide the parts outside the CDR3, is DAGVTQSPTHLIKTRGQQVTLRCSPISGHKSVSWYQQVLGQGPQFIFQYYEKEERGRGNFPDRFSARQFPNYSSELNVNALLLGDSALYLCASSQGQDDYGYTFGSGTRLTVV.

CDR3 DNA sequence: TGCAGCGCAACCGGGACAGGGACCGAGCAGTACTTC. Residues: CSATGTGTEQYF. The V and J genes are TRBV29-1 and TRBJ2-7, with 9 bases that match TRBD1. This CDR3 comprises 12 residues. Germline V lookup: CDR1 SQVTM, CDR2 ANQGSEA. V dropped 7 bases and J dropped 6; count of bases not matched to a gene: 7.

The CDR3 DNA reads TGTGCCAGCAGTTCAACCGGGACTGGGAAACGAGGGCAGTTCTTC. Its translation is CASSSTGTGKRGQFF. The chain couples TRBV11-1 to TRBJ2-1, with a tentative D call TRBD2 (6 bases). Germline V gives CDR1 SGHAT, CDR2 FQDESV (reference sequence). V lost 6 bases to trimming and J lost 12 bases, with 24 bases between them. There are 15 residues in the CDR3.

The V call is TRBV12-3 or TRBV12-4, the J call TRBJ2-1; D uncertain. Trimming shortened V by 0 bases and J by 4 bases, and 7 bases separated the two germline ends. This CDR3 is 14 amino acids long. DNA for the CDR3: TGTGCCAGCAGTTTAGCGGGAATATACAATGAGCAGTTCTTC. Protein product: CASSLAGIYNEQFF.

The rearrangement uses TRBV5-5 and TRBJ2-7, with D possibly matching TRBD2 (5 bases). Trimming left V 0 bases short and J 3 bases short, with 16 bases between. Germline V gives CDR1 SGHKS, CDR2 YYEKEE (reference sequence). The CDR3 runs to 16 residues. This CDR3 reads CASSLGPGPRDYEQYF. CDR3 in DNA: TGTGCCAGCAGCTTGGGTCCAGGACCCCGGGACTACGAGCAGTACTTC.

The chain combines TRBV7-9 with TRBJ2-2, with TRBD1 matching 11 bases. J lost 7 bases, V lost 3 bases, and 7 bases had no gene match. CDR3 length equals 16 residues. The germline V gene encodes CDR1 SEHNR and CDR2 FQNEAQ (reference sequence). CDR3 loop: CASSFVGQGAIGELFF. For the CDR3, the DNA is TGTGCCAGCAGCTTCGTTGGACAGGGGGCGATCGGGGAGCTGTTTTTT.

There are a few counts of this clonotype. CDR3: CASSQDPTGSYNEQFF. The CDR3 bases are TGCGCCAGCAGCCAAGATCCGACGGGCTCCTACAATGAGCAGTTCTTC. This sequence joins TRBV4-3 and TRBJ2-1; no definite D call. Germline CDR1 reads LGHNA; CDR2 reads YSLEER. The germline V and J ends were trimmed by 0 bases and 0 bases, with 9 bases remaining between them. The CDR3 is 16 residues long.

This sequence joins TRBV5-1 and TRBJ2-1; D is tentatively TRBD1 or TRBD2 (5 bases each). V lost 4 bases, J lost 5 bases, and 22 bases lay in between. The germline CDR1 and CDR2 sequences are SGHRS and YFSETQ. This CDR3 is built from 17 residues. CDR3 protein: CASSAEGTNPPNNEQFF. As DNA, the CDR3 is TGCGCCAGCAGCGCCGAAGGGACGAACCCTCCAAACAATGAGCAGTTCTTC.

This clonotype came up many times. The rearrangement joins TRBV6-1 to TRBJ1-3; D is perhaps TRBD1 (5 bases). The germline gives CDR1 MNHNS, CDR2 SASEGT. Trimming pared 5 bases from V and 1 base from J, leaving 12 bases between. The CDR3 runs 15 residues. The CDR3 sequence is CASSPLRESGNTIYF. The CDR3 DNA reads as TGTGCCAGCAGTCCACTCAGGGAATCTGGAAACACCATATATTTT.

This clonotype was seen at least ten times. The rearrangement links TRBV29-1 to TRBJ2-1, with 11 bases lining up with TRBD2. J gave up 2 bases and V 4 bases, and 1 base lay outside the gene matches. This CDR3 comprises 14 residues. CDR1 is SQVTM and CDR2 is ANQGSEA in the germline V gene. CDR3 DNA sequence: TGCAGCGTTGCTAGCGGGAGGACCTACAATGAGCAGTTCTTC. Its translation: CSVASGRTYNEQFF.

In this sample, this clonotype turned up a few times. The chain has TRBV11-2 and TRBJ2-7; D might be TRBD2 (7 bases). Trimming removed 5 bases from V and 4 bases from J, with 18 bases in between. The CDR3 is 15 residues long. The germline CDR1 and CDR2 sequences are SGHAT and FQNNGV. CDR3 in amino acids: CASSVSAGQRYEQYF. Written as DNA, the CDR3 is TGTGCCAGCAGCGTATCAGCGGGACAAAGATACGAGCAGTACTTC.

The table lists this clonotype with a few counts. The rearrangement uses TRBV6-2 or TRBV6-3 and TRBJ2-7; perhaps TRBD1 as D (5 bases). The CDR3 is 12 residues long. Germline CDR1 is MNHEY and CDR2 is SVGEGT. Trimming took off 4 bases at V and 3 bases at J, with 7 bases between the two ends. DNA for the CDR3: TGTGCCAGCAGTTCCAGGGTCTACGAGCAGTACTTC. Amino acid sequence: CASSSRVYEQYF.

V gene TRBV4-2 combines with J gene TRBJ2-7; D might be TRBD1 (5 bases). Germline V gene data show CDR1 as LGHNA and CDR2 as YNFKEQ. The CDR3 totals 13 residues. V was clipped by 4 bases and J by 4 bases, with 11 bases between them. As DNA, the CDR3 is TGTGCCAGCAGCCCGGACACTGTATACGAGCAGTACTTC. This codes for CASSPDTVYEQYF.

This clonotype occurred many times. CDR3 sequence (DNA): TGTGCCAGCAGTATCGTTACAGGGGATGAGCAGTTCTTC. Its protein product is CASSIVTGDEQFF. The chain is built from TRBV27 and TRBJ2-1; 7 nucleotides align to TRBD1. The V gene's germline CDR1 is MNHEY and CDR2 SMNVEV (reference sequence). The CDR3 is made up of 13 amino acids. V lost 5 bases, J lost 8 bases, and 6 bases stayed unmatched.

This clonotype turned up a few times. V and J are TRBV5-1 and TRBJ2-3; 7 bases align to TRBD2. There are 16 residues in the CDR3. Trimming removed 2 bases from V and 1 base from J; junction bases left unmatched: 7. Germline CDR1 SGHRS, CDR2 YFSETQ. The CDR3 loop reads CASSFRLAGGTDTQYF. CDR3 bases: TGCGCCAGCAGCTTCCGACTCGCGGGGGGCACAGATACGCAGTATTTT.

This clonotype was detected a few times. V is TRBV6-2 or TRBV6-3 and J is TRBJ2-1; weak D call: TRBD1 (5 bases). V lost 0 bases and J 0 bases, leaving 9 bases between the germline ends. Germline V gene sequence: CDR1 MNHEY, CDR2 SVGEGT. The CDR3 totals 16 residues. In DNA form, the CDR3 reads TGTGCCAGCAGTTACTCAATAGGGGCCTCCTACAATGAGCAGTTCTTC. Protein product: CASSYSIGASYNEQFF.

This clonotype came up many times. The chain combines TRBV20-1 with TRBJ2-3, with 10 bases fitting TRBD2. This CDR3 is 14 amino acids long. The germline gives CDR1 DFQATT, CDR2 SNEGSKA (reference sequence). Trimming removed 6 bases from V and 4 bases from J; junction bases left unmatched: 7. CDR3 DNA sequence: TGCAGTGCGGCCGGGACTAGCGCCTCAGATACGCAGTATTTT. It codes for CSAAGTSASDTQYF.